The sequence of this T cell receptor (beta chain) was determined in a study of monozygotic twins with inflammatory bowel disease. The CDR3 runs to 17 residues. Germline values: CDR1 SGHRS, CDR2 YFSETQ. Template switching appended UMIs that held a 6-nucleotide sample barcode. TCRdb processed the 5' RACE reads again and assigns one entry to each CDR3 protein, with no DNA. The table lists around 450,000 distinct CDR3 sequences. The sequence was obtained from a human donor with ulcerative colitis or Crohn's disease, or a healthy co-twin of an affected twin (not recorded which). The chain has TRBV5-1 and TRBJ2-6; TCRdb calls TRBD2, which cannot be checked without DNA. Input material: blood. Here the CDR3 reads CASRIAGGVSGANVLTF. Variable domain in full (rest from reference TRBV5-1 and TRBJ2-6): KAGVTQTPRYLIKTRGQQVTLSCSPISGHRSVSWYQQTPGQGLQFLFEYFSETQRNKGNFPGRFSGRQFSNSRSEMNVSTLELGDSALYLCASRIAGGVSGANVLTFGAGSRLTVL.